There are a few counts of the clone carrying this T cell receptor (beta chain). The CDR3 spans 15 residues. The germline V gene has CDR1 SEHNR and CDR2 FQNEAQ (reference sequence). With V trimmed by 2 bases and J by 7 bases, 8 bases remained unmatched. The sample originates from a study of blood T cell repertoires in COVID-19. This table comes from immunoSEQ multiplex PCR, and its TCRdb copy is limited to in-frame clones, with some not included. The data hold about 260,000 clones, with 88% observed a single time. V gene TRBV7-9 combines with J gene TRBJ2-1; TRBD2 aligns across 7 bases. The receptor comes from a man aged 60 to 69 who had recovered from COVID-19. Sequencing was done on a sample of peripheral blood. The CDR3 sequence: CASSLTGGGRNEQFF. DNA for the CDR3: TGTGCCAGCAGCTTAACCGGCGGGGGTAGAAATGAGCAGTTCTTC.